This T cell receptor (beta chain) was retrieved from a study of blood T cell repertoires in COVID-19. This clone appeared a single time. Per germline, CDR1 LNHDA and CDR2 SQIVND (reference sequence). This CDR3 is 13 amino acids long. V shed 3 bases, J shed 2 bases, and the junction held 1 base outside the gene matches. The repertoire was sequenced with immunoSEQ multiplex PCR; TCRdb's copy has only in-frame clones and lacks some. The sample holds over 200,000 clones; more than 75% are singletons and the top ten take 15% to 19%. The receptor's source is a man younger than 30 who had recovered from COVID-19. The source material was PBMCs or T cells enriched from blood (not recorded which). The chain combines TRBV19 with TRBJ2-7, with 7 bases that match TRBD1. CDR3 sequence: CASSMTGTYEQYF. CDR3 coding DNA: TGTGCCAGTAGTATGACAGGGACCTACGAGCAGTACTTC.